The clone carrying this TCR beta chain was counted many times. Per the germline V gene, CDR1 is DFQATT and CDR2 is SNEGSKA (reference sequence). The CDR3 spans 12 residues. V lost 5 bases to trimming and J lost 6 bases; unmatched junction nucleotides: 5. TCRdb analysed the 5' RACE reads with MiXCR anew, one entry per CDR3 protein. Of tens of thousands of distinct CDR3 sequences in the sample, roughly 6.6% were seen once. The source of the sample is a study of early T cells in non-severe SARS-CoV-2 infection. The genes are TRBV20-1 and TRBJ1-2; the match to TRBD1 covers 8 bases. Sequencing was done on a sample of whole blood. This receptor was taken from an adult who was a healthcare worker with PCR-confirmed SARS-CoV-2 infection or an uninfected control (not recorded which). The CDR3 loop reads CSARQGTDGYTF. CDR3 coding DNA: TGCAGTGCTCGACAGGGGACCGATGGCTACACCTTC.